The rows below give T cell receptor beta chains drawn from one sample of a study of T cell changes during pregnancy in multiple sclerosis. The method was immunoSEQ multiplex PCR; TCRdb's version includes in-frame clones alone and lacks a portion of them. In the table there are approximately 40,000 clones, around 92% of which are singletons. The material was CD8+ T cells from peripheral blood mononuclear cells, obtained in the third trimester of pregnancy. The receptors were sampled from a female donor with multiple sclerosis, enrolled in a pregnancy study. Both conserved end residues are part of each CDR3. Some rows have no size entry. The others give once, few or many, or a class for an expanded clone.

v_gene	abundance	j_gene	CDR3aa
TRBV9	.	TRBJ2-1	CASSVGDIPHEQFF
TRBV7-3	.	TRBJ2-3	CASSLGLAGITDTQYF
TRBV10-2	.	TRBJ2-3	CASTKLSGGAADTQYF
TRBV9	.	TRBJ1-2	CASSVGQGPGYTF
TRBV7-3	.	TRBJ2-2	CASSSTSEPNTGELFF
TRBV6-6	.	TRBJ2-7	CASSYSGTGGYEQYF
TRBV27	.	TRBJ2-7	CASSLSGEGQVYEQYF
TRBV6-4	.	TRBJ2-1	CASSDWFWGGSYNEQFF
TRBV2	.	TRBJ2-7	CASSDFGQGQSEQYF
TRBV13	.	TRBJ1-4	CASRTTRDRSNEKLFF
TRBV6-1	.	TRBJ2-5	CASSEPGQETQYF
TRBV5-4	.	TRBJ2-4	CASTTDEDKNIQYF
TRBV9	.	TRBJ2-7	CASSVDSAYEQYF
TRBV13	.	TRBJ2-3	CASSGYRTGNTQYF
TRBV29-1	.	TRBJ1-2	CSVYGTAYGYTF
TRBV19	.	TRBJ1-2	CASMDTGTGGHYGYTF
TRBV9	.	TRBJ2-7	CASSVDAGYEQYF
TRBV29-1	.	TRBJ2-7	CSVGGLVDPTEQYF
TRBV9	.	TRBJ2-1	CASSGRAGNEQFF
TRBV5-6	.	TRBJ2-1	CASSRLAGAENEQFF
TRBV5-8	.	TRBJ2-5	CASRDREMSMETQYF
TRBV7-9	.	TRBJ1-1	CASSPRQGVTEAFF
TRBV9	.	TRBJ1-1	CASSPLRGNTEAFF
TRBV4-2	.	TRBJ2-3	CASSKTLAGGTTDTQYF
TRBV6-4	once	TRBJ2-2	CASSEGDTGELFF
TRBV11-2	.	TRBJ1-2	CASGQGTYGYTF
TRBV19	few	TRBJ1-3	CASSEAGSSGNTIYF
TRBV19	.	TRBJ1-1	CASRTGSTEAFF
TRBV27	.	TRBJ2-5	CASGSLGDQETQYF
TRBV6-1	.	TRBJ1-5	CASSDHGSNQPQHF
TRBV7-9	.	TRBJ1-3	CASSLVHSGNTIYF
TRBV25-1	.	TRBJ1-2	CASSEQGHSGYTF
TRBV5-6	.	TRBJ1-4	CASSFSLLGEKLFF
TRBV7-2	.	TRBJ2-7	CASSSASGGSYEQYF
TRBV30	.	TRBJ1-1	CAWSFEGGTEAFF
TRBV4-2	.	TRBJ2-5	CASSQVMLETQYF
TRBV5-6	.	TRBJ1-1	CASNFGGEAFF
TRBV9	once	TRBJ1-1	CASTPLTGGPRDTEAFF
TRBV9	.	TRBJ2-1	CASSGSRTSGENEQFF
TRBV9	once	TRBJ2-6	CASSVAGPGTGISGANVLTF
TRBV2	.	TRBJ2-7	CASTGQPSYEQYF
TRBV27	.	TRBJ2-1	CASSLSGGNEQFF
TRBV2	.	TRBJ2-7	CASNRWDSRPEQYF
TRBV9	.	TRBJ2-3	CASSVPTGEGRADTQYF
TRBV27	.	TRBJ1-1	CASSRGDDTEAFF
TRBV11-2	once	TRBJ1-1	CASSSNTGFGDTEAFF
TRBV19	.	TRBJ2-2	CASSNSGTGNTGELFF
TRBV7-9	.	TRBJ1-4	CASSSTGDPNEKLFF
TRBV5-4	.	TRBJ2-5	CASSLGTGGEETQYF
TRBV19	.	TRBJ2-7	CASSPGQLYEQYF
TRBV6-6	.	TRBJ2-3	CASGQESTDTQYF
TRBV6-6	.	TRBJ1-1	CASSRTGQGNTEAFF
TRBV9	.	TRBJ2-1	CASSVRGQDSYNEQFF
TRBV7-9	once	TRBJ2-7	CASSSSDGTPYEQYF
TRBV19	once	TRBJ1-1	CASSPTPNTEAFF
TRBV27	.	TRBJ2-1	CASSYTQRGISYNEQFF
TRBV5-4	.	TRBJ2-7	CASSLGGPHEQYF
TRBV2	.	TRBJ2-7	CASSEAVGTYEQYF
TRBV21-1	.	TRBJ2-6	CASSLWTGGAGANVLTF
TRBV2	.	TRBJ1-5	CASSDGRSYQPQHF